Here is one T cell receptor (beta chain) with its context. Its antigen is unknown. This sample was included in a study of regulatory T cells in long-lasting Graves disease. Study outcomes and limitations: Thyroid tissue was not studied; only peripheral blood was.

To make TCR beta libraries, researchers used iRepertoire HTBI primers and Arm-PCR of CDR3 regions. TCRdb re-called the multiplex PCR reads through MiXCR, storing one row per CDR3 protein. The sample carries roughly 400,000 distinct CDR3 sequences, around 15% recorded once. Time point defined: newly diagnosed GD, antithyroid drugs for less than 3 months. Extracted PBMC RNA gave rise to the TCR library. Patients were enrolled at an endocrinology department in Xi'an, China. The sample was also reused in another study, on T cells in Graves' hyperthyroidism and ophthalmopathy. That study adds: Ophthalmopathy prediction by the model preceded onset by a median about 6.5 months.

This TCR derives from a woman under 30 with Graves disease. The sample here was peripheral blood mononuclear cells (PBMCs), taken at new diagnosis, from a patient treated with antithyroid drugs.

Here the CDR3 DNA reads TGCGCCAGCAGGGTTCTAGCGGGGTACAATGAGCAGTTCTTC. Amino acid sequence: CASRVLAGYNEQFF. This chain links TRBV5-1 with TRBJ2-1, with 9 bases fitting TRBD2. Germline V gene data show CDR1 as SGHRS and CDR2 as YFSETQ. V was pared by 5 bases and J by 4 bases, with 4 bases of the junction left unmatched. The CDR3 loop spans 14 amino acids.